The rows below give T cell receptor beta chains drawn from one sample of a study of T cell responses to AZD1222 COVID-19 vaccine. TCRdb's copy holds only in-frame clones and misses some; the assay was immunoSEQ multiplex PCR. The sample holds 140,000 to 150,000 clones, about 92% seen once. Sequences were derived from peripheral blood, sampled after recovery from COVID-19. The receptors stem from an adult who had recovered from COVID-19. CDR3s include the opening cysteine and the closing phenylalanine or tryptophan. D genes are given only for firm matches. Clone size is shown for a subset of rows, as once, few, many or a class of expanded clone.

clone size,V gene,CDR3 length,D gene,J gene,CDR3 protein,CDR3 DNA
.,TRBV5-1,14,TRBD1,TRBJ2-3,CASSLTGGPDTQYF,TGCGCCAGCAGCCTTACAGGGGGCCCCGATACGCAGTATTTT
.,TRBV27,16,.,TRBJ2-3,CASSLQLPTGPDTQYF,TGTGCCAGCAGTTTACAGCTTCCCACAGGGCCAGATACGCAGTATTTT
.,TRBV19,17,TRBD2,TRBJ2-3,CASNQQGGRSLTDTQYF,TGTGCCAGTAACCAGCAGGGCGGGAGGTCCCTGACAGATACGCAGTATTTT
.,TRBV10-3,13,.,TRBJ2-7,CASIGGDGYEQYF,TGTGCCAGCATAGGGGGAGACGGCTACGAGCAGTACTTC
.,TRBV30,13,.,TRBJ2-1,CAWSVSRGNEQFF,TGTGCCTGGAGTGTATCCAGGGGCAATGAGCAGTTCTTC
.,TRBV7-8,18,.,TRBJ1-5,CASSLEAYDPRANQPQHF,TGTGCCAGCAGCTTAGAGGCCTACGATCCCCGGGCCAATCAGCCCCAGCATTTT
.,TRBV7-2,18,TRBD1,TRBJ2-5,CASSLNSGSGTGQETQYF,TGTGCCAGCAGCTTAAACTCTGGGTCCGGGACAGGACAAGAGACCCAGTACTTC
.,TRBV9,21,TRBD2,TRBJ2-1,CASSVAGEGLAGVTTYNEQFF,TGTGCCAGCAGCGTAGCGGGCGAGGGACTAGCGGGAGTAACAACCTACAATGAGCAGTTCTTC
.,TRBV15,15,.,TRBJ1-1,CATSSRARASTEAFF,TGTGCCACCAGCAGTAGGGCCAGGGCGAGCACTGAAGCTTTCTTT
once,TRBV7-3,15,.,TRBJ2-3,CASSSKTATTDTQYF,TGTGCCAGCAGCTCAAAGACAGCGACCACAGATACGCAGTATTTT
.,TRBV6-1,16,.,TRBJ2-3,CASSDWGVSSTDTQYF,TGTGCCAGCAGTGATTGGGGGGTCTCTAGCACAGATACGCAGTATTTT
.,TRBV7-9,13,.,TRBJ2-1,CASRSDSYNEQFF,TGTGCCAGCAGGAGCGACAGTTACAATGAGCAGTTCTTC
.,TRBV9,15,TRBD2,TRBJ2-7,CASSPTQTSTYEQYF,TGTGCCAGCAGCCCCACACAGACTAGCACCTACGAGCAGTACTTC
.,TRBV6-5,12,.,TRBJ1-4,CASSSNREKLFF,TGTGCCAGCAGTTCCAATCGTGAAAAACTGTTTTTT
.,TRBV25-1,14,.,TRBJ2-7,CASSKVESSYEQYF,TGTGCCAGCAGTAAAGTGGAAAGCTCCTACGAGCAGTACTTC
.,TRBV28,22,TRBD1,TRBJ2-3,CASSSLLQGARPGAESTDTQYF,TGTGCCAGCAGTTCTCTACTACAGGGGGCGCGCCCCGGCGCCGAAAGCACAGATACGCAGTATTTT
.,TRBV2,12,.,TRBJ2-1,CASSEGWREQFF,TGTGCCAGCAGCGAAGGGTGGCGTGAGCAGTTCTTC
.,TRBV5-6,16,.,TRBJ2-2,CASSPPGWGDTGELFF,TGTGCCAGCAGCCCCCCGGGGTGGGGAGACACCGGGGAGCTGTTTTTT
.,TRBV19,13,TRBD1,TRBJ2-7,CASTTGQGYEQYF,TGTGCCAGTACTACAGGACAGGGCTACGAGCAGTACTTC
.,TRBV28,14,.,TRBJ2-1,CASSPQRLYNEQFF,TGTGCCAGCAGTCCTCAACGCCTCTACAATGAGCAGTTCTTC
.,TRBV5-1,16,TRBD2,TRBJ2-2,CASSLAGTSGSGELFF,TGCGCCAGCAGCTTGGCCGGGACTAGCGGGTCCGGGGAGCTGTTTTTT
.,TRBV5-1,14,TRBD1,TRBJ2-7,CASRTQGDTYEQYF,TGCGCCAGCAGGACCCAGGGGGACACCTACGAGCAGTACTTC
once,TRBV19,15,.,TRBJ2-2,CASSIGPRADGELFF,TGTGCCAGTAGTATAGGTCCCAGGGCGGACGGGGAGCTGTTTTTT
.,TRBV27,14,.,TRBJ2-2,CASRGQFYTGELFF,TGTGCCAGCAGAGGACAGTTTTACACCGGGGAGCTGTTTTTT
.,TRBV4-1,17,TRBD1,TRBJ2-7,CASSHPPDRQYPYEQYF,TGCGCCAGCAGCCACCCACCGGACAGGCAATACCCCTACGAGCAGTACTTC
few,TRBV7-8,15,.,TRBJ2-7,CASSLNRQLTYEQYF,TGTGCCAGCAGCTTAAACCGACAGCTAACCTACGAGCAGTACTTC
.,TRBV10-3,13,.,TRBJ1-6,CANRRSENSPLHF,TGTGCCAACAGGAGATCAGAAAATTCACCCCTCCACTTT
once,TRBV28,13,TRBD2,TRBJ2-7,CASSLLRENEQYF,TGTGCCAGCAGTTTATTGCGGGAGAACGAGCAGTACTTC
.,TRBV5-1,13,.,TRBJ2-7,CASSSRGGYEQYF,TGCGCCAGCAGCTCCAGGGGCGGGTACGAGCAGTACTTC
.,TRBV3-1/TRBV3-2,17,TRBD1,TRBJ1-1,CASSSTSSGTGGGEAFF,TGTGCCAGCAGCTCTACTTCATCCGGGACAGGGGGAGGTGAAGCTTTCTTT
.,TRBV27,14,.,TRBJ2-7,CASSFLSSYERQYF,TGTGCCAGCAGTTTCCTTAGCTCCTACGAGCGGCAGTACTTC
.,TRBV15,13,.,TRBJ1-2,CATSRDGNYGYTF,TGTGCCACCAGCAGAGACGGGAACTATGGCTACACCTTC
.,TRBV6-5,14,.,TRBJ2-1,CASSYSTEYNEQFF,TGTGCCAGCAGTTACTCGACGGAGTACAATGAGCAGTTCTTC
.,TRBV2,13,.,TRBJ1-1,CASTPGGPAEAFF,TGTGCCAGCACCCCCGGGGGCCCGGCTGAAGCTTTCTTT
once,TRBV28,13,.,TRBJ1-1,CASSSMDSYEAFF,TGTGCCAGCAGTTCCATGGACAGCTATGAAGCTTTCTTT
.,TRBV7-8,14,.,TRBJ1-5,CASSPWTDNQPQHF,TGTGCCAGCAGCCCTTGGACAGACAATCAGCCCCAGCATTTT
.,TRBV4-1,17,.,TRBJ2-2,CASSPYSSGSNTGELFF,TGCGCCAGCAGCCCGTACTCTTCGGGATCGAACACCGGGGAGCTGTTTTTT
few,TRBV29-1,12,.,TRBJ2-2,CSVEGYTGELFF,TGCAGCGTTGAGGGGTACACCGGGGAGCTGTTTTTT